The 18 T cell receptor beta chains below all came from one sample that was sequenced in a study of cytomegalovirus exposure and HLA in healthy donors (TCRdb year 2017). Library construction relied on the immunoSEQ multiplex PCR assay. TCRdb retrieved this table from immuneACCESS and kept in-frame rearrangements only. Not all clones are present; in checked studies, unresolved V genes account for under half, and no reason is known for the remainder. This sample is represented by 150,000 to 200,000 clones; roughly 95% of them were singletons. Of the sample, 0.89% falls within the top ten clones. Sequencing was performed on PBMCs. These receptors came from a woman aged 18-30 years in good health and CMV-seronegative.

V gene TRBV11-2 combines with J gene TRBJ2-7; 10 bases are shared with TRBD1. The trim removed 5 bases at V and 2 bases at J, leaving 3 bases unmatched. CDR1 and CDR2 (germline): SGHAT, FQNNGV. The CDR3 contains 14 residues. The CDR3 reads CASSPGQGTYEQYF. The CDR3 DNA sequence: TGTGCCAGCAGCCCGGGACAGGGGACCTACGAGCAGTACTTC.

The chain recombines TRBV7-9 with TRBJ1-5, with a possible D match to TRBD1 (6 bases). The CDR3 spans 16 residues. V was trimmed by 2 bases and J by 3 bases, leaving 14 bases between them. Germline assignment: CDR1 SEHNR and CDR2 FQNEAQ (reference sequence). The CDR3 nucleotides read TGTGCCAGCAGCTTACTTCAGGGGCTGGACAATCAGCCCCAGCATTTT. Translation gives CASSLLQGLDNQPQHF. Combining the CDR3 with reference TRBV7-9 and TRBJ1-5 gives the whole variable domain DTGVSQNPRHKITKRGQNVTFRCDPISEHNRLYWYRQTLGQGPEFLTYFQNEAQLEKSRLLSDRFSAERPKGSFSTLEIQRTEQGDSAMYLCASSLLQGLDNQPQHFGDGTRLSIL.

This sequence joins TRBV30 and TRBJ2-3; TRBD2 agrees at 12 bases. This CDR3 is built from 15 residues. CDR1 is GTSNPN, CDR2 SVGIG, per germline (reference sequence). With 3 bases clipped from V and 5 bases from J, the junction kept 6 bases outside the gene matches. The CDR3 sequence is CAWSRLAGVRDTQYF. The CDR3 coding sequence is TGTGCCTGGAGCCGACTAGCGGGGGTAAGAGATACGCAGTATTTT.

The chain carries TRBV19 and TRBJ1-3; no firm D call. With 7 bases removed from V and 1 base from J, the gap between germline ends came to 5 bases. The length of the CDR3 is 12 residues. Germline V lookup: CDR1 LNHDA, CDR2 SQIVND (reference sequence). The CDR3 loop is CASTRSGNTIYF. CDR3 coding DNA: TGTGCCAGTACGAGGTCTGGAAACACCATATATTTT.

The chain joins TRBV30 to TRBJ2-2; TRBD2 might be the D (7 bases). CDR3 size: 15 residues. CDR1 is GTSNPN and CDR2 is SVGIG in the germline V gene (reference sequence). Trimming pared 3 bases from V and 4 bases from J, leaving 15 bases between. The CDR3 loop is CAWSRGAAATGELFF. DNA of the CDR3: TGTGCCTGGAGCCGGGGGGCGGCGGCCACCGGGGAGCTGTTTTTT.

This rearrangement joins TRBV9 to TRBJ2-7; 10 bases agree with TRBD1. V was clipped by 0 bases and J by 5 bases; unmatched bases: 5. CDR1 is SGDLS, CDR2 YYNGEE, per germline. The CDR3 is 15 residues long. The CDR3 loop is CASSVGRGQGNEQYF. CDR3 DNA sequence: TGTGCCAGCAGCGTAGGTAGGGGACAGGGGAACGAGCAGTACTTC.

The J gene is TRBJ1-6, the V gene TRBV6-6; a possible D gene is TRBD1 (5 bases). The length of the CDR3 is 14 residues. CDR1 is MNHNY and CDR2 is SVGAGI in the germline V gene (reference sequence). V was shortened by 6 bases and J by 1 base, with 7 bases between the two germline ends. The CDR3 reads CASRGGSYNSPLHF. For the CDR3, the DNA is TGTGCCAGCAGGGGGGGATCCTATAATTCACCCCTCCACTTT.

The V call is TRBV7-9, the J call TRBJ1-2; 9 bases map to TRBD1. This CDR3 has 15 amino acids. V trimming: 5 bases; J trimming: 4 bases; junction bases outside the gene matches: 8. From germline, CDR1 is SEHNR and CDR2 FQNEAQ (reference sequence). CDR3 amino acids: CASSQWDREGYGYTF. The CDR3 region has the DNA TGTGCCAGCAGCCAATGGGACAGGGAAGGCTATGGCTACACCTTC.

The J gene is TRBJ2-5, the V gene TRBV10-3; TRBD2 is a possible D gene (7 bases). The CDR3 loop spans 14 amino acids. Germline assignment: CDR1 ENHRY and CDR2 SYGVKD. The V and J ends lost 6 bases and 5 bases respectively, with 16 bases between them. CDR3 DNA: TGTGCCATCAGCCCCGCGGGGGCGAGGGAGACCCAGTACTTC. Encoded protein: CAISPAGARETQYF.

The chain employs TRBV18 and TRBJ1-5, with TRBD1 identical over 7 bases. V was clipped by 3 bases and J by 6 bases; unmatched bases: 17. CDR3 size: 18 residues. From germline, CDR1 is KGHSH and CDR2 LQKENI. CDR3 sequence (DNA): TGTGCCAGCTCACCGACCGGTCTGACAGGGTCCAGGGGTCAGCCCCAGCATTTT. Amino acids: CASSPTGLTGSRGQPQHF. Drawing the rest from reference TRBV18 and TRBJ1-5, the complete variable domain is NAGVMQNPRHLVRRRGQEARLRCSPMKGHSHVYWYRQLPEEGLKFMVYLQKENIIDESGMPKERFSAEFPKEGPSILRIQQVVRGDSAAYFCASSPTGLTGSRGQPQHFGDGTRLSIL.

The CDR3 sequence: CASSSRAGNEKLFF. The DNA of the CDR3 is TGTGCCAGCAGCTCCAGGGCCGGTAATGAAAAACTGTTTTTT. J is TRBJ1-4 and V is TRBV6-1; TRBD1 is a possible D gene (5 bases). The CDR3 is 14 residues long. Trimming stripped 6 bases from V and 4 bases from J, with 12 bases between. Germline V gene sequence: CDR1 MNHNS, CDR2 SASEGT.

The V call is TRBV5-4, the J call TRBJ2-2, with 8 positions matching TRBD1. The CDR3 spans 15 residues. Germline CDR1 is SGHNT and CDR2 is YYREEE (reference sequence). V shed 0 bases and J 3 bases; nucleotides not matched to a gene: 1. CDR3 sequence reads: CASSLEQGDTGELFF. For the CDR3, the DNA is TGTGCCAGCAGCTTGGAACAGGGGGACACCGGGGAGCTGTTTTTT.

The chain joins TRBV2 to TRBJ1-2; D gene uncertain. The length of the CDR3 is 13 residues. Germline lookup yields CDR1 SNHLY and CDR2 FYNNEI. Trimming stripped 2 bases from V and 7 bases from J, with 11 bases between. For the CDR3, the DNA is TGTGCCAGCAGTGAATCTCCTTCAGTTGGCTACACCTTC. It yields the protein CASSESPSVGYTF. Using reference TRBV2 and TRBJ1-2 for the parts outside the CDR3, the full variable domain is EPEVTQTPSHQVTQMGQEVILRCVPISNHLYFYWYRQILGQKVEFLVSFYNNEISEKSEIFDDQFSVERPDGSNFTLKIRSTKLEDSAMYFCASSESPSVGYTFGSGTRLTVV.

The CDR3 DNA is TGTGCCAGCAGCCAAGGGACAGGGGATAATGAGCAGTTCTTC. It codes for CASSQGTGDNEQFF. V is TRBV4-2 and J is TRBJ2-1; 9 positions match TRBD1. The CDR3 extends over 14 amino acids. Germline values: CDR1 LGHNA, CDR2 YNFKEQ. V lost 1 base, J lost 7 bases, and 2 bases stayed unmatched.

This clone was found once. The chain uses TRBV4-2 and TRBJ1-4; 10 bases fit TRBD1. Germline lookup yields CDR1 LGHNA and CDR2 YNFKEQ. V lost 0 bases, J lost 2 bases, and 3 bases stayed unmatched. This CDR3 has 17 amino acids. CDR3 region: CASSQEGQGLTNEKLFF. In DNA form, the CDR3 reads TGTGCCAGCAGCCAAGAGGGACAGGGGTTGACTAATGAAAAACTGTTTTTT.

This clone was found once. The chain has TRBV5-4 and TRBJ2-7; TRBD2 agrees at 9 bases. This CDR3 spans 15 amino acids. The V segment lost 3 bases and the J segment 0 bases; nucleotides outside the gene matches: 4. Per germline, CDR1 SGHNT and CDR2 YYREEE (reference sequence). DNA for the CDR3: TGTGCCAGCAGCTCATCGACTAGCGGCTCCTACGAGCAGTACTTC. This encodes CASSSSTSGSYEQYF.

The V call is TRBV14, the J call TRBJ1-2; TRBD1 matches 9 bases. Unmatched junction bases numbered 9, after V lost 2 bases and J lost 8 bases. The germline V gene encodes CDR1 SGHDN and CDR2 FVKESK. The CDR3 is made up of 15 amino acids. The CDR3, as DNA: TGTGCCAGCAGCCAAACAGGGACAGGGCTGGGGGGCTACACCTTC. Translation: CASSQTGTGLGGYTF.

This rearrangement joins TRBV7-9 to TRBJ2-3; no firm D call. Germline V gene sequence: CDR1 SEHNR, CDR2 FQNEAQ (reference sequence). Trimming took off 6 bases at V and 4 bases at J, with 11 bases between the two ends. CDR3 size: 13 residues. CDR3 bases: TGTGCCAGCAGGCCTTTCGGTTCAGATACGCAGTATTTT. The encoded protein is CASRPFGSDTQYF.